A single sample is the source of the 32 T cell receptor beta chains below, sequenced in a study of blood T cells in healthy people across ages. Combining a sample-barcoded 5' primer with a J-beta primer mix, a second PCR ran for about 6 to 11 cycles. TCRdb independently ran MiXCR on the 5' RACE reads; one entry per CDR3 protein. The sample yields hundreds of thousands of distinct CDR3 sequences, more than 20% seen once. The data also belong to a second study, concerning T cells of mothers and their children.

Specimen: blood. The receptors come from a boy aged 5-17 years in good health.

V and J are TRBV28 and TRBJ2-4, with 7 nucleotides matching TRBD2. Germline lookup yields CDR1 MDHEN and CDR2 SYDVKM. The V segment lost 4 bases and the J segment 8 bases; nucleotides outside the gene matches: 8. The CDR3 totals 14 residues. The DNA of the CDR3 is TGTGCCAGCAGTTGGGGCAGCGGGATTGACATTCAGTACTTC. It yields the protein CASSWGSGIDIQYF.

This sequence joins TRBV7-2 and TRBJ1-6; 9 bases are shared with TRBD1. V lost 6 bases, J lost 7 bases, and 7 bases stayed unmatched. Germline V gives CDR1 SGHTA, CDR2 FQGNSA. The CDR3 length is 15 residues. The CDR3 bases are TGTGCCAGCAGACCGAGGGACAGGGAAAATTCACCCCTCCACTTT. The encoded protein is CASRPRDRENSPLHF.

The V and J genes are TRBV29-1 and TRBJ1-2; D perhaps matches TRBD1 (5 bases). Germline V CDR1 and CDR2: SQVTM, ANQGSEA. Trimming took off 5 bases at V and 6 bases at J, with 13 bases between the two ends. The CDR3 loop spans 12 amino acids. The DNA for the CDR3 is TGCAGCGTTCCTCAGGGTGGGAATGGCTACACCTTC. This encodes CSVPQGGNGYTF. Using reference TRBV29-1 and TRBJ1-2 for the parts outside the CDR3, the full variable domain is SAVISQKPSRDICQRGTSLTIQCQVDSQVTMMFWYRQQPGQSLTLIATANQGSEATYESGFVIDKFPISRPNLTFSTLTVSNMSPEDSSIYLCSVPQGGNGYTFGSGTRLTVV.

The chain carries TRBV12-5 and TRBJ2-7, with a weak D call TRBD1 (6 bases). Germline CDR1 and CDR2: LGHNT and FRNRAP. The CDR3 extends over 13 amino acids. V was pared by 2 bases and J by 7 bases, with 12 bases between. CDR3 nucleotides: TGTGCTAGTGGTTTGACAGGGTGGGGGGAGCAGTACTTC. Translated, it gives CASGLTGWGEQYF.

The chain is built from TRBV27 and TRBJ2-5; D is perhaps TRBD1 (5 bases). CDR1 is MNHEY, CDR2 SMNVEV, per germline (reference sequence). The CDR3 sequence is 11 residues long. The ends were cut back, 7 bases at V and 7 bases at J, with 10 bases in the middle. The CDR3 DNA sequence: TGTGCCAGCACTAATAGGGGGACCCAGTACTTC. This codes for CASTNRGTQYF.

The chain recombines TRBV19 with TRBJ2-1, with D perhaps matching TRBD2 (5 bases). V was shortened by 1 base and J by 6 bases, with 10 bases between the two germline ends. The CDR3 is 14 amino acids. Germline V lookup: CDR1 LNHDA, CDR2 SQIVND (reference sequence). The CDR3 sequence: CASSIVSSGNEQFF. DNA for the CDR3: TGTGCCAGTAGTATAGTTTCGAGCGGCAATGAGCAGTTCTTC.

This clonotype has just a few counts. This chain uses TRBV4-3 with TRBJ2-1; D uncertain. Per the germline V gene, CDR1 is LGHNA and CDR2 is YSLEER. The CDR3 spans 17 residues. V shed 0 bases and J shed 0 bases, with 12 bases lying between them. DNA for the CDR3: TGCGCCAGCAGCCAAGAGATCGGGCGAAGCTCCTACAATGAGCAGTTCTTC. It yields the protein CASSQEIGRSSYNEQFF.

The genes are TRBV28 and TRBJ2-7; possible D gene TRBD2, 5 bases. The CDR3 length is 15 residues. The germline V and J ends were trimmed by 5 bases and 0 bases, with 14 bases remaining between them. Germline V CDR1 and CDR2: MDHEN, SYDVKM. CDR3: CASSAPRGISYEQYF. In DNA, the CDR3 is TGTGCCAGCAGTGCTCCCCGGGGAATCTCCTACGAGCAGTACTTC. Combining the CDR3 with reference TRBV28 and TRBJ2-7 gives the whole variable domain DVKVTQSSRYLVKRTGEKVFLECVQDMDHENMFWYRQDPGLGLRLIYFSYDVKMKEKGDIPEGYSVSREKKERFSLILESASTNQTSMYLCASSAPRGISYEQYFGPGTRLTVT.

This clonotype came up a few times. The chain employs TRBV12-3 or TRBV12-4 and TRBJ2-1; unclear D gene. The DNA end lines up better with TRBJ2-5; the J call may be wrong. This CDR3 region has 18 residues. The CDR3 loop is CASSHHVLGQISGETQYF. The DNA for the CDR3 is TGTGCCAGCAGTCACCACGTTTTAGGGCAAATCTCGGGAGAGACCCAGTACTTC.

The genes are TRBV7-9 and TRBJ2-5; TRBD2 agrees at 8 bases. The V and J ends lost 1 base and 5 bases, in that order; junction bases with no gene match: 9. The germline V gene has CDR1 SEHNR and CDR2 FQNEAQ (reference sequence). The CDR3 consists of 16 residues. CDR3 in amino acids: CASSLGTSIVVETQYF. In DNA form, the CDR3 reads TGTGCCAGCAGCTTAGGGACTAGCATCGTTGTGGAGACCCAGTACTTC.

The rearrangement links TRBV7-3 to TRBJ2-2; D call uncertain. This CDR3 has 16 amino acids. Germline V gives CDR1 SGHTA, CDR2 FQGTGA. V gave up 5 bases and J gave up 1 base, with 14 bases separating them. The CDR3 spells CASSQKATGNTGELFF. As DNA, the CDR3 is TGTGCCAGCAGCCAGAAGGCCACGGGGAACACCGGGGAGCTGTTTTTT. The complete variable domain, with remaining parts taken from reference TRBV7-3 and TRBJ2-2, reads GAGVSQTPSNKVTEKGKYVELRCDPISGHTALYWYRQSLGQGPEFLIYFQGTGAADDSGLPNDRFFAVRPEGSVSTLKIQRTERGDSAVYLCASSQKATGNTGELFFGEGSRLTVL.

The chain has TRBV10-3 and TRBJ2-3; 15 bases line up with TRBD2. There are 16 residues in the CDR3. V shed 6 bases and J 0 bases; nucleotides not matched to a gene: 1. Germline V lookup: CDR1 ENHRY, CDR2 SYGVKD. The CDR3 DNA sequence: TGTGCCATCAGAGGACTAGCGGGGGGGAGCACAGATACGCAGTATTTT. It codes for CAIRGLAGGSTDTQYF.

This clonotype turned up a few times. V and J are TRBV6-6 and TRBJ2-1, with TRBD2 as a possible D gene (5 bases). This CDR3 is 16 amino acids long. Looked up from germline, CDR1 is MNHNY and CDR2 is SVGAGI (reference sequence). The ends were cut back, 6 bases at V and 1 base at J, with 16 bases in the middle. Here the CDR3 DNA reads TGTGCCAGCAGCTCTAACCCCGGGGTGTCCTACAATGAGCAGTTCTTC. It encodes CASSSNPGVSYNEQFF.

The chain links TRBV6-1 to TRBJ1-4; 10 positions match TRBD1. V lost 7 bases, J lost 7 bases, and 6 bases stayed unmatched. The CDR3 sequence is 14 residues long. Germline values: CDR1 MNHNS, CDR2 SASEGT. This CDR3 reads CASKKWDRGEKLFF. The CDR3 bases are TGTGCCAGCAAGAAGTGGGACAGGGGTGAAAAACTGTTTTTT.

This chain uses TRBV7-9 with TRBJ2-2; D might be TRBD1 or TRBD2, each matching 5 bases. Trimming shortened V by 6 bases and J by 0 bases, and 11 bases separated the two germline ends. This CDR3 comprises 15 residues. Germline CDR1 SEHNR, CDR2 FQNEAQ (reference sequence). CDR3 nucleotide sequence: TGTGCCAGCAGTCCCGGGACCCCGAACACCGGGGAGCTGTTTTTT. Translated: CASSPGTPNTGELFF.

This clonotype has only one observation. The chain joins TRBV12-3 or TRBV12-4 to TRBJ1-2; TRBD1 agrees at 8 bases. The CDR3 loop spans 11 amino acids. Germline trimming cut 4 bases from V and 13 bases from J; bases unmatched to any gene: 5. CDR3 in amino acids: CASSSGGKGTF. The CDR3 nucleotides read TGTGCCAGCAGTTCAGGGGGCAAGGGCACCTTC.

This clonotype was seen a few times. The J gene is TRBJ2-1, the V gene TRBV6-1; 10 positions match TRBD2. The CDR3 has 15 amino acids. Germline CDR1 and CDR2: MNHNS and SASEGT. Trimming cost V 5 bases and J 7 bases; bases outside gene matches: 8. CDR3: CASSRAGGSLNEQFF. CDR3 bases: TGTGCCAGCAGTAGAGCGGGAGGGTCGTTGAATGAGCAGTTCTTC.

The chain uses TRBV5-6 and TRBJ1-1, with D maybe TRBD1 (5 bases). The CDR3 is 13 amino acids. With 5 bases removed from V and 1 base from J, the gap between germline ends came to 9 bases. Germline assignment: CDR1 SGHDT and CDR2 YYEEEE. Here the CDR3 reads CASRLTANTEAFF. CDR3 DNA: TGTGCCAGCAGGCTGACAGCGAACACTGAAGCTTTCTTT.

The chain joins TRBV2 to TRBJ2-7; D is ambiguous. Deletions cut 6 bases from V and 1 base from J, with 16 bases between. CDR1 and CDR2 (germline): SNHLY, FYNNEI. This CDR3 contains 15 residues. CDR3: CASRGIDSYSYEQYF. The CDR3 region has the DNA TGTGCCAGCAGGGGAATAGACTCCTATTCCTACGAGCAGTACTTC.

This clonotype was seen only a few times. This chain joins TRBV6-2 or TRBV6-3 and TRBJ2-5, with 9 bases fitting TRBD1. Trimming cost V 2 bases and J 4 bases; bases outside gene matches: 2. The CDR3 length is 14 residues. In germline, CDR1 is MNHEY, CDR2 SVGEGT. The CDR3 DNA sequence: TGTGCCAGCAGTTACGGGACAGGGATAGAGACCCAGTACTTC. It is translated as CASSYGTGIETQYF.

The chain is built from TRBV7-2 and TRBJ2-3; 8 nucleotides line up with TRBD2. The CDR3 is made up of 15 amino acids. Germline V gene data show CDR1 as SGHTA and CDR2 as FQGNSA. V gave up 5 bases and J gave up 1 base; unmatched junction bases: 5. CDR3 region: CASSRGLGGTDTQYF. For the CDR3, the DNA is TGTGCCAGCAGCCGGGGACTAGGTGGCACAGATACGCAGTATTTT.

This chain joins TRBV6-1 and TRBJ2-3; D unclear. CDR3 length equals 12 residues. Trimming stripped 7 bases from V and 6 bases from J, with 11 bases between. Germline CDR1 MNHNS, CDR2 SASEGT. For the CDR3, the DNA is TGTGCCAGCACGGAAGGAAGCGATACGCAGTATTTT. It yields the protein CASTEGSDTQYF.

The genes are TRBV2 and TRBJ2-1; D is perhaps TRBD1 (7 bases). The length of the CDR3 is 17 residues. V lost 6 bases and J lost 8, with 26 bases in between. CDR1 and CDR2 from the germline V gene are SNHLY and FYNNEI. DNA of the CDR3: TGTGCCAGCAGGAGTCTACCAGGGGGGTATGGCTCGTATGAGCAGTTCTTC. This encodes CASRSLPGGYGSYEQFF.

This clonotype has a handful of counts. The rearrangement links TRBV7-9 to TRBJ1-5; D gene unclear. V was cut by 3 bases and J by 5 bases, with 5 bases left in between. The CDR3 runs to 12 residues. Per germline, CDR1 SEHNR and CDR2 FQNEAQ (reference sequence). The CDR3 spells CASSFPDQPQHF. The CDR3 region has the DNA TGTGCCAGCAGCTTCCCAGATCAGCCCCAGCATTTT.

This clonotype was detected only a few times. This rearrangement joins TRBV2 to TRBJ2-5, with TRBD2 as a possible D gene (5 bases). With the DNA end fitting TRBJ2-7 better, the J assignment may be wrong. This CDR3 is built from 13 residues. Germline assignment: CDR1 SNHLY and CDR2 FYNNEI. CDR3 protein: CATGKDNTYEQYF. CDR3 sequence (DNA): TGTGCCACCGGGAAAGATAACACCTACGAGCAGTACTTC.

This clonotype came up a few times. The chain joins TRBV28 to TRBJ2-1; D not certain. V was clipped by 8 bases and J by 8 bases, with 22 bases between them. The CDR3 is 15 residues long. Per the germline V gene, CDR1 is MDHEN and CDR2 is SYDVKM. CDR3 protein: CASFPNHLMHHEQFF. CDR3 in DNA: TGTGCCAGCTTTCCCAACCACCTCATGCATCATGAGCAGTTCTTC.

This clonotype came up once. The chain recombines TRBV28 with TRBJ2-5; TRBD1 might be the D (5 bases). V dropped 1 base and J dropped 9 bases, with 12 bases sitting between them. Germline CDR1 MDHEN, CDR2 SYDVKM. This CDR3 is 13 amino acids long. CDR3: CASSLYRARAQYF. In DNA, the CDR3 is TGTGCCAGCAGTTTATACCGGGCCAGGGCCCAGTACTTC.

This clonotype has just a few counts. CDR3 DNA sequence: TGTGCCAGCAGCCCCGGAGGGGGACAGGCCAATCAGCCCCAGCATTTT. This translates into CASSPGGGQANQPQHF. The rearrangement uses TRBV5-5 and TRBJ1-5; 8 positions match TRBD1. Germline V lookup: CDR1 SGHKS, CDR2 YYEKEE (reference sequence). The CDR3 spans 16 residues. The V segment lost 4 bases and the J segment 3 bases; nucleotides outside the gene matches: 9.

This clonotype was detected only a few times. This chain uses TRBV9 with TRBJ2-6; TRBD1 is a possible D gene (6 bases). CDR1 SGDLS and CDR2 YYNGEE come from the germline V gene. Trimming left V 0 bases short and J 0 bases short, with 10 bases between. The CDR3 is 17 amino acids. The CDR3 nucleotides are TGTGCCAGCAGCGTAGAGATCAGGGGCTCTGGGGCCAACGTCCTGACTTTC. Its translation is CASSVEIRGSGANVLTF.

The chain has TRBV12-3 or TRBV12-4 and TRBJ1-1; 10 bases map to TRBD1. V shed 1 base and J 5 bases; nucleotides not matched to a gene: 10. The CDR3 extends over 17 amino acids. The CDR3 here is CASSLGGTGDLGTEAFF. The CDR3 nucleotides read TGTGCCAGCAGTTTAGGCGGGACAGGGGATCTAGGGACTGAAGCTTTCTTT.

V gene TRBV7-9 combines with J gene TRBJ1-5; D unclear. Germline V gene data show CDR1 as SEHNR and CDR2 as FQNEAQ (reference sequence). The CDR3 is made up of 13 amino acids. Trimming stripped 5 bases from V and 6 bases from J, with 11 bases between. The CDR3 coding sequence is TGTGCCAGCAGCCCTATGATGGGTCAGCCCCAGCATTTT. Translation: CASSPMMGQPQHF.

This clonotype was counted between two and nine times. The chain links TRBV7-2 to TRBJ2-2, with D possibly being TRBD2 (5 bases). From germline, CDR1 is SGHTA and CDR2 FQGNSA. V was trimmed by 1 base and J by 5 bases, leaving 14 bases between them. This CDR3 spans 16 amino acids. CDR3 residues: CASSLEVLSGTGELFF. DNA of the CDR3: TGTGCCAGCAGCTTAGAAGTACTCTCGGGAACCGGGGAGCTGTTTTTT.